The entry below gives a single T cell receptor (beta chain) sequence along with its context. This record belongs to a study of blood T cell repertoires in COVID-19. Overall study context: Samples of COVID-19 (acute and convalescent) were obtained from the United States, Italy and Spain. The analysed material was cDNA or gDNA that came from T cells, B-cell-depleted T cells, or PBMCs.

In the source study's methods: Amplification of reference gene primers was used by the study to estimate nucleated cell counts. TCRdb's copy holds only in-frame clones and misses some; the assay was immunoSEQ multiplex PCR. The DNA gave D and trimming, while V, J and clone size come from that table. The data contain over 450,000 clones, 85% to 90% of them seen just once; the ten biggest clones take up around 0.9%. Seattle patients were enrolled during active infection and followed longitudinally. Trimming removed 4 bases from V and 6 bases from J, with 16 bases in between. CDR1 GTSNPN and CDR2 SVGIG come from the germline V gene (reference sequence). The CDR3 consists of 13 residues.

The source is a man aged 18 to 29 with COVID-19, enrolled during active disease. V is TRBV30 and J is TRBJ2-7; tentative D call: TRBD2 (6 bases). Source material: peripheral blood. The chain's CDR3 is CAWTLGGSGEQYF. Here the CDR3 DNA reads TGTGCCTGGACCTTAGGAGGGTCCGGCGAGCAGTACTTC.